The present T cell receptor (beta chain) was sequenced within a study of blood T cell repertoires in COVID-19. Across the whole study: T cells, B-cell-depleted T cells, or PBMCs supplied cDNA or gDNA.

The method was immunoSEQ multiplex PCR; TCRdb's version includes in-frame clones alone and lacks a portion of them. The sample includes fewer than 100,000 clones, approximately 85% of them seen just once. Germline V gives CDR1 LNHDA, CDR2 SQIVND (reference sequence). V was pared by 3 bases and J by 5 bases, with 8 bases of the junction left unmatched. The CDR3 spans 16 residues. The chain couples TRBV19 to TRBJ2-2; 8 bases map to TRBD1. Sequencing was performed on peripheral blood. The sequence came from a man aged 50 or older with COVID-19, enrolled during active disease. The CDR3 coding sequence is TGTGCCAGTAGTATGCGGCAGGGGGCAGGAACCGGGGAGCTGTTTTTT. It specifies CASSMRQGAGTGELFF.